Below, 6 T cell receptor beta chains from the same sample are listed, as sequenced in a study of vaccination effects on CD4 cells after COVID-19. Measured with immunoSEQ multiplex PCR; TCRdb has only the in-frame clones, and not every one. The sample carries about 26,000 clones, more than 75% recorded once. After expansion with viral peptide pools in the ViraFEST assay, antigen-specific CD4+ T cells were sequenced. CD4+ T cell isolation took place after about 11 days of culture. PCR confirmed that the person was infected with SARS-CoV-2 between March and December 2020. No antigen is known for these receptors. Sequenced material: CD4+ T cells from PBMCs cultured with HCoV-NL63 spike peptides, taken before COVID-19 vaccination. Receptors were obtained from a human donor who had a prior SARS-CoV-2 infection.

V is TRBV4-2 and J is TRBJ2-3; 7 positions match TRBD1. The CDR3 covers 18 residues. The V gene's germline CDR1 is LGHNA and CDR2 YNFKEQ. V shed 1 base, J shed 3 bases, and the junction held 13 bases outside the gene matches. This CDR3 is CASSQAPWAGGSTDTQYF. In DNA, the CDR3 is TGTGCCAGCAGCCAAGCCCCCTGGGCAGGGGGAAGTACAGATACGCAGTATTTT.

The chain combines TRBV14 with TRBJ2-1; 7 positions agree with TRBD2. The germline V gene encodes CDR1 SGHDN and CDR2 FVKESK. The CDR3 totals 15 residues. The V segment lost 6 bases and the J segment 2 bases; nucleotides outside the gene matches: 7. CDR3 region: CASRLGLAAYNEQFF. The CDR3 DNA reads TGTGCCAGCAGACTCGGGCTAGCGGCCTACAATGAGCAGTTCTTC.

The rearrangement uses TRBV5-4 and TRBJ1-2; weak D call: TRBD1 (6 bases). Trimming stripped 6 bases from V and 0 bases from J, with 24 bases between. CDR3 length: 18 residues. From germline, CDR1 is SGHNT and CDR2 YYREEE (reference sequence). CDR3 nucleotides: TGTGCCAGCACCAATAGGGGAGGGAACAGGGCCTCTAACTATGGCTACACCTTC. It yields the protein CASTNRGGNRASNYGYTF. Using reference TRBV5-4 and TRBJ1-2 for the parts outside the CDR3, the full variable domain is ETGVTQSPTHLIKTRGQQVTLRCSSQSGHNTVSWYQQALGQGPQFIFQYYREEENGRGNFPPRFSGLQFPNYSSELNVNALELDDSALYLCASTNRGGNRASNYGYTFGSGTRLTVV.

V usage is TRBV9 and J usage is TRBJ2-5, with D possibly TRBD1 on 5 matching bases. V was cut by 0 bases and J by 1 base, with 7 bases left in between. The CDR3 contains 14 residues. Germline V gene lookup returns CDR1 SGDLS and CDR2 YYNGEE. The CDR3 nucleotides read TGTGCCAGCAGCGTAGGACAGCTCCAAGAGACCCAGTACTTC. Residues: CASSVGQLQETQYF.

The rearrangement uses TRBV1 and TRBJ1-2. TRBV1 is a pseudogene. The CDR3 runs 13 residues. The CDR3 reads CTSSQSVLYGYTF. The CDR3 nucleotides are TGCACCAGCAGCCAATCGGTCCTCTATGGCTACACCTTC.

In this sample, this clone turned up a few times. The gene calls are TRBV11-2 and TRBJ2-2, with 10 bases identical to TRBD2. The V gene end was trimmed by 1 base and the J gene end by 6 bases; junction bases not matched to a gene: 2. The CDR3 extends over 15 amino acids. Per the germline V gene, CDR1 is SGHAT and CDR2 is FQNNGV. The CDR3 reads CASSLGLAGAGELFF. CDR3 DNA sequence: TGTGCCAGCAGCTTAGGGCTAGCGGGAGCCGGGGAGCTGTTTTTT. Full variable domain (missing parts from reference TRBV11-2 and TRBJ2-2): EAGVAQSPRYKIIEKRQSVAFWCNPISGHATLYWYQQILGQGPKLLIQFQNNGVVDDSQLPKDRFSAERLKGVDSTLKIQPAKLEDSAVYLCASSLGLAGAGELFFGEGSRLTVL.